These 20 T cell receptor beta chains came from one sample sequenced in a study of CXCR3-negative and CXCR3-positive naive CD8 T cells. Carrying UMI labels, the TRB cDNA libraries were prepared through 5' RACE. TCRdb reworked the 5' RACE reads into one entry per CDR3 protein, no DNA. Recorded for this sample: 140,000 to 150,000 distinct CDR3 sequences. Study findings and constraints: Compared with CXCR3-negative naive cells, CXCR3-positive naive cells showed more hydrophobic TRB CDR3s.

Their recognized antigens are unknown. The sequencing input was naive CXCR3+ CD8+ T cells from blood. Subset of the sample: CD45RO-CCR7+CD27+CD95- naive CD8+ T cells expressing CXCR3 (TNR3+). These receptors were obtained from a human donor in good health. Some clones in this sample may be carry-over from other donors' samples.

This chain uses TRBV12-3 or TRBV12-4 with TRBJ2-2; TCRdb selects TRBD1, and the lack of DNA leaves this call unchecked. This CDR3 comprises 18 residues. The CDR3 sequence is CASSRNRDRELPTGELFF.

The chain links TRBV29-1 to TRBJ1-2. From germline, CDR1 is SQVTM and CDR2 ANQGSEA. The CDR3 is 14 residues long. The CDR3 region is CSVSVSGLPYGYTF.

CDR3 loop: CASSGGDLSTEAFF. The V and J genes are TRBV5-1 and TRBJ1-1; the TCRdb call, TRBD1, lacks DNA for checking. The CDR3 is 14 residues long. Germline assignment: CDR1 SGHRS and CDR2 YFSETQ.

The V call is TRBV7-9, the J call TRBJ2-7; TCRdb's D call, TRBD1, is unchecked because there is no DNA. Germline V gene data show CDR1 as SEHNR and CDR2 as FQNEAQ (reference sequence). The CDR3 is made up of 16 amino acids. The CDR3 spells CASSARGDRNSYEQYF.

The CDR3 protein is CASSHLSNTEAFF. The chain combines TRBV14 with TRBJ1-1; the TRBD1 assignment by TCRdb is unverifiable without DNA. Germline CDR1 is SGHDN and CDR2 is FVKESK. This CDR3 contains 13 residues.

J is TRBJ1-1 and V is TRBV5-5; the D gene TCRdb calls, TRBD1, cannot be checked with no DNA. The CDR3 spans 15 residues. Germline CDR1 reads SGHKS; CDR2 reads YYEKEE (reference sequence). This CDR3 reads CASTPEGAWGTEAFF. The variable domain in full, completed from reference TRBV5-5 and TRBJ1-1, reads DAGVTQSPTHLIKTRGQQVTLRCSPISGHKSVSWYQQVLGQGPQFIFQYYEKEERGRGNFPDRFSARQFPNYSSELNVNALLLGDSALYLCASTPEGAWGTEAFFGQGTRLTVV.

V gene TRBV7-8 combines with J gene TRBJ2-2; TCRdb returns TRBD1, unconfirmable since there is no DNA. The V gene's germline CDR1 is SGHVS and CDR2 FQNEAQ. The CDR3 length is 13 residues. Here the CDR3 reads CATSTGVTGELFF.

The chain joins TRBV6-5 to TRBJ1-2. The CDR3 consists of 14 residues. Germline V gene sequence: CDR1 MNHEY, CDR2 SVGAGI. This chain's CDR3 is CASSDRQRDYGYTF.

The V gene is TRBV7-9, the J gene TRBJ1-1. The CDR3 covers 13 residues. CDR1 SEHNR and CDR2 FQNEAQ come from the germline V gene (reference sequence). The CDR3 sequence: CASSLEGATEAFF.

V is TRBV12-3 or TRBV12-4 and J is TRBJ2-5; TCRdb's D call, TRBD1, is unchecked because there is no DNA. This CDR3 is built from 16 residues. The CDR3 protein is CASSLSIGGARETQYF.

The rearrangement joins TRBV12-3 or TRBV12-4 to TRBJ1-5. The CDR3 length is 14 residues. This CDR3 reads CASSLMGLNQPQHF.

CDR3 sequence reads: CSAKGAGALESYEQYF. The V and J genes are TRBV20-1 and TRBJ2-7; TCRdb's D gene call, TRBD2, goes unchecked for lack of DNA. This CDR3 region has 16 residues. The germline V gene has CDR1 DFQATT and CDR2 SNEGSKA (reference sequence).

V and J are TRBV28 and TRBJ2-1; TCRdb returns TRBD1, unconfirmable since there is no DNA. Per the germline V gene, CDR1 is MDHEN and CDR2 is SYDVKM. This CDR3 has 13 residues. Here the CDR3 reads CASSRDRYNEQFF.

This chain connects TRBV7-3 to TRBJ1-1. The V gene's germline CDR1 is SGHTA and CDR2 FQGTGA. The CDR3 extends over 14 amino acids. The chain's CDR3 is CASSLTGRVTEAFF.

The rearrangement uses TRBV5-1 and TRBJ2-7; TCRdb's assignment of TRBD2 cannot be checked, as there is no DNA. CDR1 and CDR2 (germline): SGHRS, YFSETQ. The CDR3 spans 13 residues. CDR3 amino acids: CASSRTSGYEQYF.

This chain joins TRBV2 and TRBJ2-1; TCRdb's D gene call, TRBD2, goes unchecked for lack of DNA. The CDR3 spans 18 residues. Germline lookup yields CDR1 SNHLY and CDR2 FYNNEI. CDR3 amino acids: CASSEASGGAVSYNEQFF.

This chain uses TRBV3-1 with TRBJ2-2; the D call of TRBD2 rests on TCRdb alone, since no DNA is present to check it. The germline V gene encodes CDR1 LGHDT and CDR2 YNNKEL (reference sequence). The CDR3 covers 17 residues. CDR3 sequence: CASSQPSSGANTGELFF. The full variable domain, completed using reference TRBV3-1 and TRBJ2-2, is DTAVSQTPKYLVTQMGNDKSIKCEQNLGHDTMYWYKQDSKKFLKIMFSYNNKELIINETVPNRFSPKSPDKAHLNLHINSLELGDSAVYFCASSQPSSGANTGELFFGEGSRLTVL.

The chain joins TRBV19 to TRBJ1-1; TCRdb's D call, TRBD1, is unchecked because there is no DNA. The CDR3 has 13 amino acids. The germline V gene encodes CDR1 LNHDA and CDR2 SQIVND (reference sequence). The CDR3 sequence is CASKPGGNTEAFF.

The rearrangement joins TRBV29-1 to TRBJ1-3. The CDR3 loop spans 14 amino acids. Looked up from germline, CDR1 is SQVTM and CDR2 is ANQGSEA. CDR3 sequence reads: CSVELLSRLNTIYF.

The chain recombines TRBV10-3 with TRBJ2-7; TCRdb's D call of TRBD1 is untestable without DNA. Germline CDR1 and CDR2: ENHRY and SYGVKD. CDR3 length: 13 residues. This CDR3 is CAIRAGAAYEQYF.